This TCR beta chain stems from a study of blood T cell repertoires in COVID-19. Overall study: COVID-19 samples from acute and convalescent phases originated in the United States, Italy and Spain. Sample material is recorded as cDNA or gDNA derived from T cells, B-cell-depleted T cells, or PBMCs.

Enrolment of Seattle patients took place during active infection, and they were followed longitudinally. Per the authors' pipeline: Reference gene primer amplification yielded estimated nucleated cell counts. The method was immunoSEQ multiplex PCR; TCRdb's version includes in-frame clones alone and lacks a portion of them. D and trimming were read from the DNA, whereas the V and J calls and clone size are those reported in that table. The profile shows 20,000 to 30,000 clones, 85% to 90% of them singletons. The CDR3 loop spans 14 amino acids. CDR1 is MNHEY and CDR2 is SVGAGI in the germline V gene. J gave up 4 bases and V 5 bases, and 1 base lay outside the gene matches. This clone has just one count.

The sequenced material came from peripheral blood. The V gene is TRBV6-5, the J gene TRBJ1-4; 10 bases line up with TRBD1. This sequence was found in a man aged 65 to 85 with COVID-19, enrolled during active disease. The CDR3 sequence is CASSRTGGNEKLFF. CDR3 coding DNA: TGTGCCAGCAGTCGGACAGGGGGTAATGAAAAACTGTTTTTT.